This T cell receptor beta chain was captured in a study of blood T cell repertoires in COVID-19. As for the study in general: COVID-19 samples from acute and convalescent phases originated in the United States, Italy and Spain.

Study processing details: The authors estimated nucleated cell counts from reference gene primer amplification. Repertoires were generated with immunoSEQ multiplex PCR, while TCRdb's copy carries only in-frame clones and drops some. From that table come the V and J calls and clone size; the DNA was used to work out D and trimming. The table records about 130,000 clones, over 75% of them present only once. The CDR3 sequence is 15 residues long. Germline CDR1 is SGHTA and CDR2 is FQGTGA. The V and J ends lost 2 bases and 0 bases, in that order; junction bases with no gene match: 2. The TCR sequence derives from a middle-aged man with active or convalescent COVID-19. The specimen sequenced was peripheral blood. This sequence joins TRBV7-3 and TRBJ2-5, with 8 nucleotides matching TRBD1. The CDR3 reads CASSLYRGYQETQYF. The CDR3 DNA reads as TGTGCCAGCAGCTTATACAGGGGGTACCAAGAGACCCAGTACTTC.